The subject of this entry is one T cell receptor (beta chain). There are many counts of this clonotype. This receptor's antigen is unknown. Base qualities were left out, and no much larger clone turns up one base away. This sample was included in a study of CD8 T cells in ankylosing spondylitis (dated by TCRdb to the late 2010s). For context, the study as a whole: T cell receptor beta repertoires were profiled in healthy donors and ankylosing spondylitis patients so that disease-linked TCR variants could be found. In total, the full study cohort was made up of 110 or so healthy donors and some 26 ankylosing spondylitis patients. Peripheral blood was sampled, and synovial fluid was additionally collected from ankylosing spondylitis patients. Overall study results and their limits: Blood from ankylosing spondylitis patients appeared to be characterized by a TCR beta motif composed of about eight highly homologous amino acid variants. According to the report, matched synovial fluid samples from ankylosing spondylitis patients were significantly enriched for the disease-linked clones. The disease-linked clones had a CD8+ phenotype and were found at relatively low frequencies in peripheral blood. Some of the motif variants had been reported before in the synovial fluid and blood of reactive arthritis patients, a finding that suggests common disease-initiation mechanisms.

The germline V gene (reference sequence) provides CDR1 LGHDT and CDR2 YNNKEL. The CDR3 has 12 amino acids, counting the end cysteine and phenylalanine. The kept DNA is CDR3 alone, 36 bases in frame from the first base. Trimming removed 3 bases from V and 1 base from J, leaving 3 bases between the germline ends. The sequencing machine was an Illumina HiSeq 2500. Quantitative 5'-RACE with molecular barcodes was the method used to prepare the TCR beta libraries. The published analysis was carried out like this. To identify disease-linked TCR variants, a new computational method was used, one built on a probabilistic model of VDJ rearrangement. Using fastp at Q25 and MiXCR, TCRdb reprocessed the public reads and kept productive beta chains. Records with the same CDR3 protein are collapsed into one entry carrying the most frequent genes and DNA. The V and J calls come from TCRdb's annotation, not from the publication. The sample table records about 69,000 distinct CDR3 sequences; about 5.7% of these occur just once. The ten top clones hold 2% to 2.5% of the sample.

The V and J segments used are TRBV3-1 and TRBJ2-5, with the D gene call left open. Sequenced: blood, either unsorted or a sorted T cell fraction (not recorded which). The receptor comes from a male donor with ankylosing spondylitis or in good health (not recorded which). CDR3 region: CASSHGQETQYF. The DNA is as follows: TGTGCCAGCAGCCACGGCCAAGAGACCCAGTACTTC.